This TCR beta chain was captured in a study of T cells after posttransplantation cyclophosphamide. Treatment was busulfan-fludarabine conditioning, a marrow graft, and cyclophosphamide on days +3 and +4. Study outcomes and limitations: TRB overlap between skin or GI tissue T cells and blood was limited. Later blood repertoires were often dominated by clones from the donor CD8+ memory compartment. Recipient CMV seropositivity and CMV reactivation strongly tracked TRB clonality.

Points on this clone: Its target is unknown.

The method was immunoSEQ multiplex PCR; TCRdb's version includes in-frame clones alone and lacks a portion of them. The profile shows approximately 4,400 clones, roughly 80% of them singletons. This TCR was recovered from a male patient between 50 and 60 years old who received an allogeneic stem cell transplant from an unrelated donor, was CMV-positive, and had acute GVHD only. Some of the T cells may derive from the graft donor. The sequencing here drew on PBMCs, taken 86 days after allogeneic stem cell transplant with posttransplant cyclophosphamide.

The CDR3 bases are TGTGCCAGCAGCTTAGGCAGGGATCAGCCCCAGCATTTT. Protein sequence: CASSLGRDQPQHF. The chain recombines TRBV7-2 with TRBJ1-5, with D tentatively TRBD1 (5 bases). CDR3 size: 13 residues. V shed 1 base and J shed 5 bases, with 6 bases lying between them. Germline V gene sequence: CDR1 SGHTA, CDR2 FQGNSA.